This T cell receptor beta chain is drawn from a study of T cell responses to AZD1222 COVID-19 vaccine. Study-wide findings and caveats: White British ancestry dominated among donors, who included more females, and clonal diversity was possibly underestimated. All repertoire sampling was performed exclusively after the peak T cell response. The study found vaccine-associated CD4 TCRs spanning spike, dominant at 160-218 and 743-854. Spike-specific TCRs gained breadth and depth after people received two AZD1222 doses.

For this clone: Its antigen is undetermined.

V dropped 1 base and J dropped 7; count of bases not matched to a gene: 7. The CDR3 has 15 residues. Germline V gives CDR1 SGHRS, CDR2 YFSETQ. Data came from immunoSEQ multiplex PCR; TCRdb stores just in-frame clones and leaves some out. Found here are 150,000 to 160,000 clones, about nine tenths of them singletons; the top ten hold 5.5% to 6%. The source is an adult in good health. The gene calls are TRBV5-1 and TRBJ1-5; the match to TRBD1 covers 8 bases. The specimen comprised peripheral blood, sampled on day 0 of MenACWY control vaccination. The CDR3 DNA reads TGCGCCAGCAGCTTGTCCCCCGGGGACAGGCAGCCCCAGCATTTT. This encodes CASSLSPGDRQPQHF.